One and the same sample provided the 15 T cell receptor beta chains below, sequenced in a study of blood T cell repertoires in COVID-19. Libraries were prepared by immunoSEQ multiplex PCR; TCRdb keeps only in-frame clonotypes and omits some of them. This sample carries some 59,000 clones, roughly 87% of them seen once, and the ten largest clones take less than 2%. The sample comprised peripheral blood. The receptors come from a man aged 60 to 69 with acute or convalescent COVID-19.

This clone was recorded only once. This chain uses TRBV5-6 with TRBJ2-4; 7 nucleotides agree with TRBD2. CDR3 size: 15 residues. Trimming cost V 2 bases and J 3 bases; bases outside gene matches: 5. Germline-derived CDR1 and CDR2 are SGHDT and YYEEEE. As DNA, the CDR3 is TGTGCCAGCAGCTTCTTACGGGGGGACAAAAACATTCAGTACTTC. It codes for CASSFLRGDKNIQYF.

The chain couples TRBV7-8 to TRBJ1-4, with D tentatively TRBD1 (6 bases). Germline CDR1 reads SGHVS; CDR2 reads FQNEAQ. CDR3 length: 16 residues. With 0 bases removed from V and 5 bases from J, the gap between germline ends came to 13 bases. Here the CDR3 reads CASSLASRGRNEKLFF. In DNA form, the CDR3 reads TGTGCCAGCAGCTTAGCCAGCAGGGGTAGGAATGAAAAACTGTTTTTT.

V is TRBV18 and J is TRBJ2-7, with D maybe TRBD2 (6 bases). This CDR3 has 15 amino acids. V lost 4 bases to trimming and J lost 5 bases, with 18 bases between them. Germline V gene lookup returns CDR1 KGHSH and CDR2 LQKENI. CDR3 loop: CASSRSPGELNEQYF. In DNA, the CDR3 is TGTGCCAGCTCACGTAGCCCGGGGGAACTGAACGAGCAGTACTTC.

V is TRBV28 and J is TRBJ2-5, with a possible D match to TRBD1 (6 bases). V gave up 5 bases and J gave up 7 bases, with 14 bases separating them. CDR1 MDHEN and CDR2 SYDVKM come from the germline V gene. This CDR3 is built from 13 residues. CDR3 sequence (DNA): TGTGCCAGCAGTAACACAGGGATGTGGACCCAGTACTTC. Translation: CASSNTGMWTQYF. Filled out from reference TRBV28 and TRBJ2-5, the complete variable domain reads DVKVTQSSRYLVKRTGEKVFLECVQDMDHENMFWYRQDPGLGLRLIYFSYDVKMKEKGDIPEGYSVSREKKERFSLILESASTNQTSMYLCASSNTGMWTQYFGPGTRLLVL.

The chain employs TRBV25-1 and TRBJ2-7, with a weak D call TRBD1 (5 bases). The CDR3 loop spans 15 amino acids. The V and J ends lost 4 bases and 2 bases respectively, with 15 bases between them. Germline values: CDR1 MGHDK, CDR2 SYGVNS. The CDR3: CASSAPDQGPYEQYF. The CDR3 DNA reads TGTGCCAGCAGTGCTCCCGACCAGGGCCCCTACGAGCAGTACTTC.

The CDR3 DNA sequence: TGCGCCAGCGGGGGGTCCTACAATGAGCAGTTCTTC. This codes for CASGGSYNEQFF. The chain combines TRBV5-1 with TRBJ2-1; possible D gene TRBD2, 6 bases. The V end lost 7 bases, the J end lost 1 base, and 6 bases lay between the germline ends. This CDR3 contains 12 residues. Germline V gene sequence: CDR1 SGHRS, CDR2 YFSETQ.

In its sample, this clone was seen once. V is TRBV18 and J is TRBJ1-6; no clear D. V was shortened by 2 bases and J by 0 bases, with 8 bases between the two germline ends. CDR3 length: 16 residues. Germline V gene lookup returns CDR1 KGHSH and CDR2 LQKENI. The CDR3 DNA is TGTGCCAGCTCACCAATACACGACTCCTATAATTCACCCCTCCACTTT. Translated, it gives CASSPIHDSYNSPLHF.

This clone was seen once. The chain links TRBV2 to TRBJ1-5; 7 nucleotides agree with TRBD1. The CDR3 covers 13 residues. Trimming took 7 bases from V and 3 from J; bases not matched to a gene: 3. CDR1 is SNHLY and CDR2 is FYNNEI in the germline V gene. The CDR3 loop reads CASTGQSNQPQHF. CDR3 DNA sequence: TGTGCCAGCACGGGACAGTCCAATCAGCCCCAGCATTTT.

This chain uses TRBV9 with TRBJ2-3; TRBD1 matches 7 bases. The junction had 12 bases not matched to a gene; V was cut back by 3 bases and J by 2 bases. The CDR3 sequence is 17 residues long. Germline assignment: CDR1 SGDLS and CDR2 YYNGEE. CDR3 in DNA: TGTGCCAGCAGCGCCCGACAGGGCCGAACGGTCACAGATACGCAGTATTTT. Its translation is CASSARQGRTVTDTQYF.

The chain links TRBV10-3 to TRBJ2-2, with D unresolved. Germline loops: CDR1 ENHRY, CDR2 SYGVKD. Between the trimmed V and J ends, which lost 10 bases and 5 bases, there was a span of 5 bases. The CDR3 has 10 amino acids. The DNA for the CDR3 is TGTGCCACCGGGACCGGGGAGCTGTTTTTT. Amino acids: CATGTGELFF.

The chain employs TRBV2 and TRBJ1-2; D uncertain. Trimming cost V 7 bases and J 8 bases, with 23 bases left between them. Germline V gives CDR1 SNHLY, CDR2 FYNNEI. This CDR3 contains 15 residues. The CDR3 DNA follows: TGTGCCAGCACGATGAGTGGCAGGCTAAGTGGGGGCTACACCTTC. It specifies CASTMSGRLSGGYTF.

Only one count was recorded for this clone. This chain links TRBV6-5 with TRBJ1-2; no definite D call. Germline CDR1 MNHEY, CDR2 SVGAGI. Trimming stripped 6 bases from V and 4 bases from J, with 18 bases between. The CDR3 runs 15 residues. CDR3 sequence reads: CASREGIFGSYGYTF. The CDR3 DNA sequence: TGTGCCAGCAGGGAGGGAATCTTCGGGAGCTATGGCTACACCTTC.

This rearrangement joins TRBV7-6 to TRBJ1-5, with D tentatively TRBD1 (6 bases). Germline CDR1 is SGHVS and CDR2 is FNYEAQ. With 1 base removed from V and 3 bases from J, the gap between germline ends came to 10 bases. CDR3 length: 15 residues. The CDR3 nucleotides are TGTGCCAGCAGCTTAGGGCCAGGGGTCAATCAGCCCCAGCATTTT. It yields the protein CASSLGPGVNQPQHF.

Written as DNA, the CDR3 is TGTGCCAGCAGCATTGACTCAGCCCTTAACACCGGGGAGCTGTTTTTT. Translation: CASSIDSALNTGELFF. The V and J genes are TRBV5-6 and TRBJ2-2; D gene uncertain. Between the trimmed V and J ends, which lost 4 bases and 2 bases, there was a span of 15 bases. The CDR3 extends over 16 amino acids. CDR1 is SGHDT and CDR2 is YYEEEE in the germline V gene.

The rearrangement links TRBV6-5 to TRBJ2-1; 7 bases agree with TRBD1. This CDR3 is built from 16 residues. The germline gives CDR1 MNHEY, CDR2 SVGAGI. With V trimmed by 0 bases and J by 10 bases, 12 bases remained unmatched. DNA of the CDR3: TGTGCCAGCAGTTACTCGGGGGACAGAACCTTTGGGGAGCAGTTCTTC. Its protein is CASSYSGDRTFGEQFF.